The entry below gives a single T cell receptor (beta chain) sequence along with its context. Trimming took 6 bases from V and 7 from J; bases not matched to a gene: 6. The CDR3 sequence is 14 residues long. The germline gives CDR1 ENHRY, CDR2 SYGVKD. These data come from a study of blood T cell repertoires in COVID-19. Per the study methods: By means of reference gene primer amplification, nucleated cell counts were estimated. Profiled with immunoSEQ multiplex PCR; TCRdb holds only in-frame clones, not every one. D and trimming were read from the DNA, whereas the V and J calls and clone size are those reported in that table. This sample has roughly 190,000 clones; roughly nine tenths occur once, and the top ten carry 20% to 25%.

The material sequenced was peripheral blood. The gene calls are TRBV10-3 and TRBJ1-5, with 10 positions matching TRBD1. This TCR derives from a man aged 60-69 years with active or convalescent COVID-19. DNA for the CDR3: TGTGCCATCAGCCGGGACAGGGGTGTGCAGCCCCAGCATTTT. It specifies CAISRDRGVQPQHF.